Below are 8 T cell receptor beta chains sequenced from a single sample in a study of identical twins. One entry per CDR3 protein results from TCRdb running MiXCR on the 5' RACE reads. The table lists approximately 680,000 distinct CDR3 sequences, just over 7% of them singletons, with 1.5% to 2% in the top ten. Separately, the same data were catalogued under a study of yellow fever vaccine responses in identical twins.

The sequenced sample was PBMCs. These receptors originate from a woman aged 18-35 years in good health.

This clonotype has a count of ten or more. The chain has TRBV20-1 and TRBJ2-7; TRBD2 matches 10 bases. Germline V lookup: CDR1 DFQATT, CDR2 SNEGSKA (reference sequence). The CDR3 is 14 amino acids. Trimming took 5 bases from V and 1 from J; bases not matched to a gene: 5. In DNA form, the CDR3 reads TGCAGTGCTTATACTAGCGGGAAGTCCTACGAGCAGTACTTC. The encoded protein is CSAYTSGKSYEQYF.

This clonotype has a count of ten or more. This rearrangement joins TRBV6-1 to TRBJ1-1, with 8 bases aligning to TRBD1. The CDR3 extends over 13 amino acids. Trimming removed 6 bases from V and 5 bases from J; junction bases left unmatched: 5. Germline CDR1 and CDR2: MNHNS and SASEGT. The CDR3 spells CASRRTGMTEAFF. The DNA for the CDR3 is TGTGCCAGCAGACGGACAGGGATGACTGAAGCTTTCTTT.

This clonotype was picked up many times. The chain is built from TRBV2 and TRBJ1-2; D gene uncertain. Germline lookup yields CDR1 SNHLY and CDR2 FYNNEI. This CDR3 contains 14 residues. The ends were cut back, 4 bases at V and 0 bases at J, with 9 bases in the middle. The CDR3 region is CASSVVNSNYGYTF. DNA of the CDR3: TGTGCCAGCAGTGTTGTGAATTCTAACTATGGCTACACCTTC.

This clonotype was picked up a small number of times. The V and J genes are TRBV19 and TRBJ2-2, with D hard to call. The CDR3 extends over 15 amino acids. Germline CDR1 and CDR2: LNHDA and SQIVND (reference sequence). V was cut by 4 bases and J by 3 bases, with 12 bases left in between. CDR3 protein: CASSKLELYTGELFF. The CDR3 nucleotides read TGTGCCAGTAGTAAACTGGAACTATACACCGGGGAGCTGTTTTTT. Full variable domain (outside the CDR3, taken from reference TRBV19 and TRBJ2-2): DGGITQSPKYLFRKEGQNVTLSCEQNLNHDAMYWYRQDPGQGLRLIYYSQIVNDFQKGDIAEGYSVSREKKESFPLTVTSAQKNPTAFYLCASSKLELYTGELFFGEGSRLTVL.

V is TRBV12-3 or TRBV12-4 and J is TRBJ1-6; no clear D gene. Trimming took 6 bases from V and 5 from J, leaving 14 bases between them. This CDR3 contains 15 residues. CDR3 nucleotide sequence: TGTGCCAGCAGAGCGACGGACTCGAATAATTCACCCCTCCACTTT. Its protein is CASRATDSNNSPLHF.

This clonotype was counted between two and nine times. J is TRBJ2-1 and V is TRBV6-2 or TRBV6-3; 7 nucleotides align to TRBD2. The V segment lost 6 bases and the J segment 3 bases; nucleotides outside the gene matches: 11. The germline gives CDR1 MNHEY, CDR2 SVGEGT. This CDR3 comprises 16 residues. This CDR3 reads CASSRRLAGVYNEQFF. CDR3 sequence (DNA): TGTGCCAGCAGCCGGCGGCTGGCGGGGGTCTACAATGAGCAGTTCTTC.

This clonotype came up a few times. The CDR3 protein is CATRTSGNTYNEQFF. CDR3 coding DNA: TGTGCCACCAGGACTAGCGGGAACACCTACAATGAGCAGTTCTTC. The V and J genes are TRBV24-1 and TRBJ2-1, with TRBD2 matching over 11 bases. In germline, CDR1 is KGHDR, CDR2 SFDVKD. The CDR3 spans 15 residues. The J segment lost 2 bases and the V segment lost 7 bases, leaving 3 bases of the junction unmatched.

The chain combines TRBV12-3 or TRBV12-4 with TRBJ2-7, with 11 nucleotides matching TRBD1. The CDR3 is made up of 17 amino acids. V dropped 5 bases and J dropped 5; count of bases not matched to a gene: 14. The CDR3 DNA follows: TGTGCCAGCAGTGGGGACAGGGGGTCGGGTAGTCGGAACGAGCAGTACTTC. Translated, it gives CASSGDRGSGSRNEQYF.